A selection of T cell receptor beta chains follows, all from one sample in a study of human T cells and chemical hapten exposure. TCRdb processed the RACE reads anew with MiXCR; each CDR3 protein has one entry. Of about 69,000 distinct CDR3 sequences listed, approximately 10% are singletons. Material: whole blood, obtained in connection with sensitization to the hapten diphenylcyclopropenone (DPC). The receptors here all came from a woman aged 45-65 years with alopecia areata. Some clones in this sample may be carry-over from other donors' samples. CDR3s include the opening cysteine and the closing phenylalanine or tryptophan. The D gene is left open where the match is weak. The size field is filled for only some rows; it gives once, few, many or a size class.

clone_size d_call j_call v_call cdr3_aa cdr3_nt
. . TRBJ2-7 TRBV29-1 CSVEQGRGYEQYF TGCAGCGTTGAACAGGGGAGGGGGTACGAGCAGTACTTC
many . TRBJ1-6 TRBV4-1 CASSQGPGVANSPLHF TGCGCCAGCAGCCAAGGCCCCGGGGTAGCTAATTCACCCCTCCACTTT
many . TRBJ2-1 TRBV7-3 CASSLQPSEQFF TGTGCCAGCAGCTTACAACCTTCTGAGCAGTTCTTC
many . TRBJ1-1 TRBV6-1 CASSELQGNTEAFF TGTGCCAGCAGTGAATTGCAGGGGAACACTGAAGCTTTCTTT
many . TRBJ2-7 TRBV5-1 CASSPSLLAYEQYF TGCGCCAGCAGCCCTAGCTTGTTAGCCTACGAGCAGTACTTC
many TRBD1 TRBJ2-3 TRBV5-4 CASSPGQGRSTDTQYF TGTGCCAGCAGCCCGGGACAGGGGCGTAGCACAGATACGCAGTATTTT
few TRBD2 TRBJ2-1 TRBV3-1 CASSQERTSSGYNEQFF TGTGCCAGCAGCCAAGAACGGACTAGCAGCGGTTACAATGAGCAGTTCTTC
few TRBD2 TRBJ2-1 TRBV18 CASSPSSGSYNEQFF TGTGCCAGCTCACCGAGTAGCGGGAGTTACAATGAGCAGTTCTTC
few . TRBJ2-1 TRBV11-2 CASSQGRIPLPFF TGTGCCAGCAGCCAAGGACGGATCCCCCTTCCGTTCTTC
. . TRBJ1-3 TRBV9 CASSVRASSGNTIYF TGTGCCAGCAGCGTAAGGGCGAGCTCTGGAAACACCATATATTTT
many . TRBJ2-5 TRBV29-1 CSIQLFKETQYF TGCAGCATACAGCTTTTTAAAGAGACCCAGTACTTC
once . TRBJ1-1 TRBV21-1 CASRSRVGGTEAFF TGTGCCAGCCGAAGTCGGGTGGGGGGCACTGAAGCTTTCTTT
medium-sized . TRBJ1-2 TRBV5-1 CASRPENYGYTF TGCGCCAGCCGGCCGGAGAACTATGGCTACACCTTC
many . TRBJ2-1 TRBV2 CASSDRLAPYNEQFF TGTGCCAGCAGTGACAGGCTAGCCCCCTACAATGAGCAGTTCTTC
many TRBD1 TRBJ2-1 TRBV3-1 CASSRGQYNEQFF TGTGCCAGCAGCCGGGGACAGTACAATGAGCAGTTCTTC
. TRBD1 TRBJ1-1 TRBV20-1 CSARAGTGGGNTEAFF TGCAGTGCTAGAGCCGGGACAGGGGGAGGGAACACTGAAGCTTTCTTT
. TRBD2 TRBJ2-2 TRBV4-2 CASSHLTSDGTGELFF TGTGCCAGCAGCCACTTGACTAGCGATGGCACCGGGGAGCTGTTTTTT
many . TRBJ1-1 TRBV6-2/TRBV6-3 CASSYLQLSSEAFF TGTGCCAGCAGTTACTTACAACTCTCTTCTGAAGCTTTCTTT
. . TRBJ1-4 TRBV3-1 CASSQPGAGEKLFF TGTGCCAGCAGCCAACCCGGGGCTGGAGAAAAACTGTTTTTT
many TRBD2 TRBJ2-3 TRBV20-1 CSARDLRGRAADTQYF TGCAGTGCTAGAGATCTAAGAGGGAGGGCCGCGGATACGCAGTATTTT
few . TRBJ2-7 TRBV11-2 CASSLGGPSEQYF TGTGCCAGCAGCTTAGGCGGCCCAAGCGAGCAGTACTTC
few . TRBJ1-1 TRBV29-1 CSADAVGNTEAFF TGCAGCGCTGACGCAGTGGGGAACACTGAAGCTTTCTTT
. TRBD2 TRBJ2-3 TRBV15 CATSRVPSGSQTSRDTQYF TGTGCCACCAGCAGAGTACCTAGCGGGAGCCAGACCTCTAGGGATACGCAGTATTTT
few TRBD2 TRBJ2-7 TRBV29-1 CSVGAGVNEQYF TGCAGCGTCGGTGCGGGAGTGAACGAGCAGTACTTC
many . TRBJ1-2 TRBV4-1 CASSQGETVLYGYTF TGCGCCAGCAGCCAAGGGGAGACAGTTCTCTATGGCTACACCTTC
. . TRBJ2-1 TRBV19 CASSIPTGLFLEQFF TGTGCCAGTAGTATTCCGACAGGCTTATTCCTTGAGCAGTTCTTC
. . TRBJ1-1 TRBV18 CASSPQTWTLNTEAFF TGTGCCAGCTCACCGCAAACATGGACCCTGAACACTGAAGCTTTCTTT
many . TRBJ2-3 TRBV7-2 CASSQDLYTQYF TGTGCCAGCAGCCAGGACCTTTATACGCAGTATTTT
. TRBD1 TRBJ2-7 TRBV3-1 CASSQTGTDYEQYF TGTGCCAGCAGCCAAACCGGGACAGATTACGAGCAGTACTTC
many TRBD1 TRBJ1-1 TRBV2 CASSERDRYTEAFF TGTGCCAGCAGTGAAAGGGACAGGTACACTGAAGCTTTCTTT
many . TRBJ2-1 TRBV6-5 CASSYTRPPTYFRNEQFF TGTGCCAGCAGTTACACCCGGCCTCCCACCTATTTTCGCAATGAGCAGTTCTTC
. TRBD2 TRBJ2-1 TRBV27 CASSLVSSGVAGEQFF TGTGCCAGCAGTTTAGTGTCTAGCGGGGTCGCGGGAGAGCAGTTCTTC
many TRBD2 TRBJ2-7 TRBV23-1 CASSQSFCQDWREGGSYEQYF TGCGCCAGCAGTCAATCTTTCTGCCAAGATTGGCGGGAGGGAGGCTCCTACGAGCAGTACTTC
. . TRBJ1-5 TRBV20-1 CSAIRSNQPQHF TGCAGTGCGATAAGAAGCAATCAGCCCCAGCATTTT
many TRBD1 TRBJ1-1 TRBV27 CASSLPDRGTFF TGTGCCAGCAGTTTGCCGGACAGGGGGACTTTCTTT
many . TRBJ2-1 TRBV7-9 CASSFRGTGSVDEQFF TGTGCCAGCAGCTTCAGGGGTACCGGGTCGGTCGATGAGCAGTTCTTC
. TRBD2 TRBJ2-5 TRBV12-3/TRBV12-4 CASSHSSGQETQYF TGTGCCAGCAGTCACTCTAGCGGCCAAGAGACCCAGTACTTC
many . TRBJ2-3 TRBV5-5 CASSLQGPSTDTQYF TGTGCCAGCAGCTTGCAGGGGCCTAGCACAGATACGCAGTATTTT
few . TRBJ2-1 TRBV29-1 CSGLGDEQFF TGCAGCGGCCTAGGAGATGAGCAGTTCTTC
many . TRBJ1-1 TRBV14 CASSERNTEAFF TGTGCCTCATCGGAGAGGAACACTGAAGCTTTCTTT
. . TRBJ1-1 TRBV10-2 CASRAITSNTEAFF TGCGCCAGCCGGGCCATCACTTCGAACACTGAAGCTTTCTTT
. . TRBJ2-3 TRBV30 CAWSATLSTDTQYF TGTGCCTGGAGTGCTACCCTTAGCACAGATACGCAGTATTTT
many . TRBJ2-1 TRBV5-5 CASSGTTGPAYNEQFF TGTGCCAGCAGCGGGACAACTGGGCCCGCCTACAATGAGCAGTTCTTC
. TRBD2 TRBJ2-3 TRBV3-1 CASQPSGGATDTQYF TGTGCCAGCCAACCTAGCGGGGGAGCCACAGATACGCAGTATTTT
large . TRBJ1-3 TRBV5-1 CASGGSGNTIYF TGCGCCAGCGGGGGGTCAGGAAACACCATATATTTT
few TRBD1 TRBJ2-5 TRBV2 CASTMGTGDQETQYF TGTGCCAGCACGATGGGGACAGGAGACCAAGAGACCCAGTACTTC
. TRBD2 TRBJ2-4 TRBV29-1 CSVAGGDLPNIQYF TGCAGCGTTGCGGGAGGTGATCTCCCCAACATTCAGTACTTC
many . TRBJ2-5 TRBV5-1 CASSLASSTAPGETQYF TGCGCCAGCAGCTTGGCCTCATCGACAGCCCCCGGAGAGACCCAGTACTTC
. TRBD2 TRBJ2-1 TRBV15 CAPLAGDEQFF TGTGCCCCACTAGCGGGAGATGAGCAGTTCTTC
many TRBD2 TRBJ2-1 TRBV11-2 CASSPNLAGVGNEQFF TGTGCCAGCAGCCCAAACCTAGCGGGAGTTGGGAATGAGCAGTTCTTC